The subject of this entry is one T cell receptor (beta chain). No antigen is known for it. Treatment noted: approximately nine-day PBMC culture with coronavirus spike peptide pools or control peptides (ViraFEST assay). Antigen-specific T cell expansion with peptide pools preceded TCR sequencing in the ViraFEST approach. The data belong to a study of vaccination and CD4 T cells after COVID-19. Across the study: Every participant had a vaccine, which was either BNT162b2 or mRNA-1273, given in two doses.

This CDR3 comprises 11 residues. CDR1 is SNHLY, CDR2 FYNNEI, per germline. J was trimmed by 11 bases and V by 8 bases; bases with no gene match: 6. Cultured CD4+ T cell DNA was sequenced using the Oncomine TCR Beta short-read assay. TCRdb reprocessed the PCR reads via MiXCR and lists one record per CDR3 protein. The table includes about 27,000 distinct CDR3 sequences, about 60% detected once. The specimen was CD4+ T cells from blood, cultured in vitro, collected after SARS-CoV-2 vaccination. The receptor's source is a human donor who received a COVID-19 vaccine. The V call is TRBV2, the J call TRBJ1-1, with 9 bases lining up with TRBD1. CDR3 sequence reads: CASRRDRAAFF. The DNA of the CDR3 is TGTGCCAGCCGACGGGACAGGGCGGCTTTCTTT. Based on the CDR3 plus reference TRBV2 and TRBJ1-1, the full variable domain is EPEVTQTPSHQVTQMGQEVILRCVPISNHLYFYWYRQILGQKVEFLVSFYNNEISEKSEIFDDQFSVERPDGSNFTLKIRSTKLEDSAMYFCASRRDRAAFFGQGTRLTVV.